This T cell receptor beta chain originates from a study of T cell responses to AZD1222 COVID-19 vaccine. Profiled with immunoSEQ multiplex PCR; TCRdb holds only in-frame clones, not every one. The table shows roughly 100,000 clones, with roughly 90% occurring only once. V was shortened by 4 bases and J by 6 bases, with 12 bases between the two germline ends. Germline lookup yields CDR1 LGHDT and CDR2 YNNKEL (reference sequence). The CDR3 is made up of 14 amino acids. The J gene is TRBJ2-2, the V gene TRBV3-1 (or the pseudogene TRBV3-2); D may be TRBD2 (6 bases). This TCR derives from an adult in good health. The material was peripheral blood, obtained on day 0 of AZD1222 vaccination. The CDR3 DNA reads TGTGCCAGCAGCCGCGGGACCAAAGCCGGGGAGCTGTTTTTT. This encodes CASSRGTKAGELFF.